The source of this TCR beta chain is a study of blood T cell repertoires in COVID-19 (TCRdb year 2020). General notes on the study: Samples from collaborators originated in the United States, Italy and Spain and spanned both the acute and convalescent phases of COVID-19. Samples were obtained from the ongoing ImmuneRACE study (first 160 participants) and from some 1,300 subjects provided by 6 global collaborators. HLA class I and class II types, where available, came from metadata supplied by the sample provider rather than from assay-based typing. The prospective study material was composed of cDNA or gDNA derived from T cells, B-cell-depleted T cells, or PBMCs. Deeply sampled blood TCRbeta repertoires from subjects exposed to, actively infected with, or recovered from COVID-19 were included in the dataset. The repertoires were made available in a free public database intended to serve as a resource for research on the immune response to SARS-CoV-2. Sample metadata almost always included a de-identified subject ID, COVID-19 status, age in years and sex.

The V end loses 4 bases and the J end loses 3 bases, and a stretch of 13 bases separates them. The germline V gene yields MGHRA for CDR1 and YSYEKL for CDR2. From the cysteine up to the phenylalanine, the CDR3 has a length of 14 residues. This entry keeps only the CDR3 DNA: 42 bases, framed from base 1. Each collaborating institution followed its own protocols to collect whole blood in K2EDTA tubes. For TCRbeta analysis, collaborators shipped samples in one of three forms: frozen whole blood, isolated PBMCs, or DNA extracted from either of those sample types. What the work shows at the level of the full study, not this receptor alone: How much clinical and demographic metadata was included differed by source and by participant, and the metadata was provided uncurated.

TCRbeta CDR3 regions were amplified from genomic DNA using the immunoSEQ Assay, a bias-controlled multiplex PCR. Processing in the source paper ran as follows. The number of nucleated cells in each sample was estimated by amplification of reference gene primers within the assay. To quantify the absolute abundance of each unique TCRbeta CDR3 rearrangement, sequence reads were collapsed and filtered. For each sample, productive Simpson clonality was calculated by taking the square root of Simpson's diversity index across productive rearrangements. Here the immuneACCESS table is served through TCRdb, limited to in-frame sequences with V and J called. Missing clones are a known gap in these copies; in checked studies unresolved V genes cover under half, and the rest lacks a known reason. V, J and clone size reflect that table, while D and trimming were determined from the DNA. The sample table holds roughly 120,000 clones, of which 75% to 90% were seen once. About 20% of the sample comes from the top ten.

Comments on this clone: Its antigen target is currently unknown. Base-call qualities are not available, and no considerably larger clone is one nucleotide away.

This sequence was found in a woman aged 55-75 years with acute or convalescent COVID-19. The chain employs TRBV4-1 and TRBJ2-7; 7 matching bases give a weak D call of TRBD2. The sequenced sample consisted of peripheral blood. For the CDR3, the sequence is CASSRGGAGYEQYF. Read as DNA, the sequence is TGCGCCAGCAGCCGCGGGGGCGCCGGCTACGAGCAGTACTTC.